This TCR beta chain was sequenced in a study of T cell responses to AZD1222 COVID-19 vaccine. Some second doses came at about 4 weeks and others at about 12 weeks; these were pooled. The V and J ends lost 1 base and 2 bases respectively, with 12 bases between them. The V gene's germline CDR1 is SGHVS and CDR2 FNYEAQ. This CDR3 has 15 amino acids. A word on this clone: What it binds is unknown.

Study-wide results and caveats: Repertoire sampling was restricted to post-peak T cell response timepoints. White British ancestry dominated among donors, who included more females, and clonal diversity was possibly underestimated.

TCRdb keeps only in-frame clones here, not all; method: immunoSEQ multiplex PCR. In the table there are 70,000 to 80,000 clones, 80% of which are singletons. This chain joins TRBV7-6 and TRBJ2-7, with D possibly TRBD1 on 5 matching bases. This TCR came from an adult who received the AZD1222 COVID-19 vaccine. The sequenced sample was peripheral blood, obtained 28 days after the second AZD1222 dose. The CDR3 DNA follows: TGTGCCAGCAGCTTAGGGGGCGGAGCAACCTACGAGCAGTACTTC. Amino acids: CASSLGGGATYEQYF.